This passage covers 6 T cell receptor beta chains from one sample sequenced in a study of vaccination and CD4 T cells after COVID-19 (dated by TCRdb to about 2022). Per the publication, the treatment or condition label means: roughly 10-day PBMC culture with coronavirus spike peptide pools or control peptides (ViraFEST assay). These receptors have no known antigen. Receptor amplification or capture employed PCR. The listed sequencing device is Illumina iSeq 100. DNA from cultured CD4+ T cells underwent TCR sequencing with the Oncomine TCR Beta short-read assay at the Johns Hopkins FTIC core. Using fastp trimming at Q25 and MiXCR clonotype assembly, TCRdb reanalyzed the public sequencing data and kept in-frame beta chains. Each record represents a unique CDR3 protein, reported with the most common genes and DNA among its rows. The sample includes about 23,000 distinct CDR3 sequences, with 58% observed a single time. The top ten clones comprise roughly 3.1% of the sample.

Input material: CD4+ T cells from blood, cultured in vitro. Receptors were obtained from a human donor who had recovered from COVID-19.

This clonotype was counted a few times. The chain couples TRBV20-1 to TRBJ2-5; 7 bases are shared with TRBD2. CDR1 and CDR2 (germline): DFQATT, SNEGSKA (reference sequence). J was trimmed by 0 bases and V by 4 bases; bases with no gene match: 8. The CDR3 totals 15 residues. DNA for the CDR3: TGCAGTGCTACTTCAGCGGGGTTGTACCAAGAGACCCAGTACTTC. This codes for CSATSAGLYQETQYF.

This chain connects TRBV6-2 or TRBV6-3 to TRBJ2-3; possibly TRBD2 for D (6 bases). The CDR3 is 14 amino acids. The V gene's germline CDR1 is MNHEY and CDR2 SVGEGT. V lost 7 bases and J 3 bases, leaving 14 bases between the germline ends. Here the CDR3 reads CASKEGGWTDTQYF. In DNA, the CDR3 is TGTGCCAGCAAGGAGGGAGGTTGGACAGATACGCAGTATTTT.

V is TRBV7-8 and J is TRBJ2-1; 12 nucleotides match TRBD2. The germline CDR1 and CDR2 sequences are SGHVS and FQNEAQ. This CDR3 is built from 17 residues. Trimming at V came to 5 bases and at J to 0 bases, leaving 5 bases not matched to a gene. The CDR3 reads CASSRSSGGASYNEQFF. Here the CDR3 DNA reads TGTGCCAGCAGCCGTTCTAGCGGGGGGGCCTCCTACAATGAGCAGTTCTTC.

As DNA, the CDR3 is TGCAGTGCTAGTCACGGACAGGGGGCCGAAGAGACCCAGTACTTC. Amino acids: CSASHGQGAEETQYF. The rearrangement links TRBV20-1 to TRBJ2-5; 11 bases fit TRBD1. V was pared by 3 bases and J by 3 bases, with 6 bases of the junction left unmatched. CDR1 is DFQATT, CDR2 SNEGSKA, per germline (reference sequence). The CDR3 has 15 amino acids.

V and J are TRBV7-9 and TRBJ2-3; TRBD1 agrees at 8 bases. The CDR3 length is 15 residues. V trimming: 6 bases; J trimming: 1 base; junction bases outside the gene matches: 6. Germline CDR1 reads SEHNR; CDR2 reads FQNEAQ (reference sequence). Written as DNA, the CDR3 is TGTGCCAGCAGTTATATGGGACAGGGCACAGATACGCAGTATTTT. This codes for CASSYMGQGTDTQYF.

The chain is built from TRBV24-1 and TRBJ2-3, with TRBD2 as a possible D gene (5 bases). The CDR3 is 12 amino acids. Germline CDR1 reads KGHDR; CDR2 reads SFDVKD. V lost 9 bases, J lost 5 bases, and 11 bases lay in between. Written as DNA, the CDR3 is TGTGCCACCGGCGAGGGAGTAGATACGCAGTATTTT. It is translated as CATGEGVDTQYF.